A single sample is the source of the 2 T cell receptor beta chains below, sequenced in a study of PD-1 blockade in classical Hodgkin lymphoma. Indicated time point: newly diagnosed, previously untreated cHL patient sample. Out of thawed PBMCs, magnetic negative selection purified CD4+ T cells. The data were produced by immunoSEQ multiplex PCR, yet TCRdb's version contains in-frame clones alone and is incomplete. The table lists tens of thousands of clones, 85% to 95% of them singletons. Sequences were obtained from CD4+ T cells from blood. These receptors all stem from a human donor with classical Hodgkin lymphoma.

This chain uses TRBV18 with TRBJ2-6; D is ambiguous. The CDR3 sequence is 15 residues long. The V and J ends lost 3 bases and 4 bases respectively, with 10 bases between them. From germline, CDR1 is KGHSH and CDR2 LQKENI. For the CDR3, the DNA is TGTGCCAGCTCACCGAGGAGCACAGGGGCCAACGTCCTGACTTTC. Amino acid sequence: CASSPRSTGANVLTF.

This sequence joins TRBV14 and TRBJ1-3; D is unclear. Trimming cost V 2 bases and J 0 bases, with 20 bases left between them. From germline, CDR1 is SGHDN and CDR2 FVKESK. CDR3 length equals 19 residues. CDR3 loop: CASSQSWLYRRASGNTIYF. DNA of the CDR3: TGTGCCAGCAGCCAATCATGGCTATATCGGAGAGCCTCTGGAAACACCATATATTTT.